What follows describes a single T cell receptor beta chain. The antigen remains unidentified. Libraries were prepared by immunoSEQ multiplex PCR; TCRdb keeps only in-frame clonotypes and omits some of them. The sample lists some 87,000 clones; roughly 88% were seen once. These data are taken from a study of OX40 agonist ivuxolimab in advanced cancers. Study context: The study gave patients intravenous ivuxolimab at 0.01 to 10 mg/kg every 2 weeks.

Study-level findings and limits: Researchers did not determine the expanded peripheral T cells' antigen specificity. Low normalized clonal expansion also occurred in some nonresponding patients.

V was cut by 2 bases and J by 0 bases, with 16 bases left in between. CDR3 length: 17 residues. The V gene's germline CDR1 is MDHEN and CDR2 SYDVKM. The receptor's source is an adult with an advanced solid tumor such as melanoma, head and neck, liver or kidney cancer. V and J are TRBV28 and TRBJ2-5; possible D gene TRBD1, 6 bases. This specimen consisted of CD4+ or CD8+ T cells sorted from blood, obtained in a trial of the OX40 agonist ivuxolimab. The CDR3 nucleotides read TGTGCCAGCAGTTTACTCCCCAGTGGACAGAACCAAGAGACCCAGTACTTC. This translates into CASSLLPSGQNQETQYF.